This T cell receptor (beta chain) was sequenced in a study of blood T cell repertoires in COVID-19. Study context: Sites across the United States, Italy and Spain contributed samples from acute and convalescent COVID-19.

Living in about two dozen US areas, the participants were between roughly 18 and 90 years of age. Participants were placed into cohorts based on the clinical history they reported. Data came from immunoSEQ multiplex PCR; TCRdb stores just in-frame clones and leaves some out. The table has under 200,000 clones, 65% to 90% seen once. The germline gives CDR1 SGHVS, CDR2 FNYEAQ. The CDR3 sequence is 17 residues long. The trim removed 5 bases at V and 7 bases at J, leaving 15 bases unmatched. The sequenced material came from PBMCs or T cells enriched from blood (not recorded which). V gene TRBV7-6 combines with J gene TRBJ2-1; 9 bases match TRBD2. The sequence came from a woman aged 55-70 years with acute COVID-19. Here the CDR3 reads CASSLPRSGRRQNEQFF. CDR3 sequence (DNA): TGTGCCAGCAGCCTACCCCGTAGCGGGAGAAGGCAGAATGAGCAGTTCTTC.